This is a list of T cell receptor beta chains from one sample in a study of shared clonotypes between healthy human individuals. Generated by immunoSEQ multiplex PCR, the TCRdb table keeps only in-frame clones and is missing some. This sample carries roughly 2,000,000 clones, just under 95% of them seen once, and the ten largest clones take 0.95% to 1.5%. Source material: naive CD8+ T cells sorted from blood. These receptors originate from a man between 18 and 29 years old in good health. Both conserved end residues are part of each CDR3. The D gene is left open where the match is weak. Rows may omit the clone size; those that give it use once, few, many or a size class.

v_call	j_call	d_call	clone_size	cdr3_nt	cdr3_aa
TRBV7-8	TRBJ2-7	NA	NA	TGTGCCAGCAGCTCAGGCGGGATGGTCGTCGAGCAGTACTTC	CASSSGGMVVEQYF
TRBV7-9	TRBJ2-3	TRBD1	NA	TGTGCCAGCAGCTTAGTACGAGGGGGCGCTTTAGATACGCAGTATTTT	CASSLVRGGALDTQYF
TRBV19	TRBJ2-2	TRBD2	once	TGTGCCAGTAACCTAGCGGGAGACACCGGGGAGCTGTTTTTT	CASNLAGDTGELFF
TRBV19	TRBJ2-3	NA	NA	TGTGCCAGTAGTATAGTCCTTAGCGCCCCGGAGCCAGATACGCAGTATTTT	CASSIVLSAPEPDTQYF
TRBV5-6	TRBJ2-7	NA	NA	TGTGCCAGCAGCTTGGGGCCGACCTTCTCCTACGAGCAGTACTTC	CASSLGPTFSYEQYF
TRBV30	TRBJ2-5	NA	NA	TGTGCCTGGAGGGGGAAAAAAGAGACCCAGTACTTC	CAWRGKKETQYF
TRBV6-5	TRBJ1-5	TRBD1	NA	TGTGCCAGCGCGGTGTGGGGAGGGGGCGCTCAGCCCCAGCATTTT	CASAVWGGGAQPQHF
TRBV4-1	TRBJ2-5	NA	NA	TGCGCCAGCAGCCATCGTTATGGAGGGCAAGAGACCCAGTACTTC	CASSHRYGGQETQYF
TRBV7-8	TRBJ2-7	NA	NA	TGTGCCAGCAGCTGGTCCGCCTACGAGCAGTACTTC	CASSWSAYEQYF
TRBV28	TRBJ2-7	TRBD1	NA	TGTGCCAGCAGTTCCAACAGGGGGCTCGAGCAGTACTTC	CASSSNRGLEQYF
TRBV2	TRBJ1-5	NA	NA	TGTGCCAGCAGTGAAGGGACAGTTAGCAATCAGCCCCAGCATTTT	CASSEGTVSNQPQHF
TRBV30	TRBJ2-7	TRBD2	NA	TGTGCCTGGATCTCGCGGGAGACCTACGAGCAGTACTTC	CAWISRETYEQYF
TRBV28	TRBJ2-3	TRBD2	NA	TGTGCCAGCAGTTGGGAGGGGCATACGCAGTATTTT	CASSWEGHTQYF
TRBV7-2	TRBJ2-2	NA	NA	TGTGCCAGCAGCTGGAACACCGGGGAGCTGTTTTTT	CASSWNTGELFF
TRBV27	TRBJ2-5	NA	NA	TGTGCCGGGACCCGGACTGTAAGAGAGACCCAGTACTTC	CAGTRTVRETQYF
TRBV29-1	TRBJ2-7	TRBD1	NA	TGCAGCGTTGATGAAGCCGGGGATAAAGGGGGCTGGGAGCAGTACTTC	CSVDEAGDKGGWEQYF
TRBV27	TRBJ2-3	TRBD2	NA	TGTGCCAGCAGTACGGGGGGGGCCACAGATACGCAGTATTTT	CASSTGGATDTQYF
TRBV11-2	TRBJ1-1	NA	NA	TGTGCCAGCAGCTTAGGACAGGACCCCATGAACACTGAAGCTTTCTTT	CASSLGQDPMNTEAFF
TRBV2	TRBJ2-5	NA	NA	TGTGCCAGCCTCAAACAAGAGACCCAGTACTTC	CASLKQETQYF
TRBV30	TRBJ2-3	TRBD2	NA	TGTGCCTGGAAACCCCGGGCTAGCGGGAGTTTAGATACGCAGTATTTT	CAWKPRASGSLDTQYF
TRBV5-4	TRBJ2-1	TRBD1	NA	TGTGCCAGCTTACCAACAGGGGCAGGGGACAATGAGCAGTTCTTC	CASLPTGAGDNEQFF
TRBV5-4	TRBJ1-1	TRBD1	NA	TGTGCCAGCAGCTTGGCCGGGGGAGGGGGCGCTGGCACTGAAGCTTTCTTT	CASSLAGGGGAGTEAFF
TRBV6-5	TRBJ1-1	NA	NA	TGTGCCAGCAGTTACTCGTTTACAGCTGAAGCTTTCTTT	CASSYSFTAEAFF
TRBV5-1	TRBJ2-7	NA	NA	TGCGCCAGCAGCTGGGCCACGGGGAGTTACGAGCAGTACTTC	CASSWATGSYEQYF
TRBV6-1	TRBJ2-7	TRBD2	few	TGTGCCAGCAGTATCATTACGGGACTATCCTACGAGCAGTACTTC	CASSIITGLSYEQYF
TRBV27	TRBJ2-5	NA	NA	TGTGCCAGCAGTTTTGGGTCACAAGAGACCCAGTACTTC	CASSFGSQETQYF
TRBV9	TRBJ2-6	NA	NA	TGTGCCAGCAGCGTAGTCCCTACCCCCTCTGGGGCCAACGTCCTGACTTTC	CASSVVPTPSGANVLTF
TRBV5-1	TRBJ2-1	TRBD2	NA	TGCGCCAGCAGCTCGGGACTAGCGGGACAAACCTACAATGAGCAGTTCTTC	CASSSGLAGQTYNEQFF
TRBV27	TRBJ1-6	NA	NA	TGTGCCAGCAGTTTCCTTATTGTAAGAAATAATGGACCCCTCCACTTT	CASSFLIVRNNGPLHF
TRBV6-6	TRBJ1-2	NA	NA	TGTGCCAGCAGTTACACCGAGGGGTGGATGGGCTACACCTTC	CASSYTEGWMGYTF
TRBV6-1	TRBJ2-5	NA	NA	TGTGCCAGCAGTGAATTAGGCGGGTTAGAGACCCAGTACTTC	CASSELGGLETQYF
TRBV19	TRBJ2-5	TRBD2	NA	TGTGCCAGTACCCGGATAGCGGGAGCCTTTGAGACCCAGTACTTC	CASTRIAGAFETQYF
TRBV28	TRBJ2-7	TRBD1	NA	TGTGCCAGTCTACCGGGACAGGGGGCCGAGCAGTACTTC	CASLPGQGAEQYF
TRBV4-2	TRBJ2-7	NA	NA	TGTGCCAGCAGCCAAGATATTGACATCTCCTACGAGCAGTACTTC	CASSQDIDISYEQYF
TRBV2	TRBJ1-2	NA	NA	TGTGCCAGCAGTGAATGGGGGACGCGGACCTTC	CASSEWGTRTF
TRBV19	TRBJ2-2	NA	NA	TGTGCCAGTAGTATTCGGCAGCCCACCGGGGAGCTGTTTTTT	CASSIRQPTGELFF
TRBV6-7	TRBJ1-1	NA	NA	TGTGCCAGCAGTTACCCGGGACGAGGGGCTGAAGCTTTCTTT	CASSYPGRGAEAFF
TRBV4-2	TRBJ2-5	NA	NA	TGTGCCAGCAGCCCGCCGGGCTCAGGAGAGACCCAGTACTTC	CASSPPGSGETQYF
TRBV2	TRBJ2-7	NA	NA	TGTGCCAGCCTGGCAGTTGATGAGCAGTACTTC	CASLAVDEQYF
TRBV5-1	TRBJ2-2	TRBD2	NA	TGCGCCAGCAGCTTGAGGACTAGCCTCACCGGGGAGCTGTTTTTT	CASSLRTSLTGELFF
TRBV29-1	TRBJ1-3	NA	NA	TGCAGCGTTGGACAGCAAAACACCATATATTTT	CSVGQQNTIYF
TRBV27	TRBJ1-4	NA	NA	TGTGCCAGCAGTTTATCGTGGCAGGGTACGACTAATGAAAAACTGTTTTTT	CASSLSWQGTTNEKLFF
TRBV30	TRBJ2-1	NA	NA	TGTGCCTGGAGCGCACTCGGAATATACGAGCAGTTCTTC	CAWSALGIYEQFF
TRBV30	TRBJ2-7	NA	once	TGTGCCTGGACAGTAACCTACGAGCAGTACTTC	CAWTVTYEQYF
TRBV27	TRBJ2-5	TRBD2	once	TGTGCCAGCAGTCCTAGCGGGAGGGTCCAAGAGACCCAGTACTTC	CASSPSGRVQETQYF
TRBV19	TRBJ1-1	NA	NA	TGTGCCAGTAGTATAGCTCCAGGGTTGCACACTGAAGCTTTCTTT	CASSIAPGLHTEAFF
TRBV12-5	TRBJ2-1	NA	NA	TGTGCTAAGGGTGAGACTAGAGTGTACAATGAGCAGTTCTTC	CAKGETRVYNEQFF
TRBV11-2	TRBJ1-1	NA	NA	TGTGCCAGCAGCTTAGGGCCGGGACGGCTGAACACTGAAGCTTTCTTT	CASSLGPGRLNTEAFF
TRBV9	TRBJ2-7	NA	NA	TGTGCCAGCAGCCCCTGGGGGGGCAGCTCCTACGAGCAGTACTTC	CASSPWGGSSYEQYF
TRBV7-9	TRBJ2-4	NA	NA	TGTGCCAGCAGCCGGGTGGTGACAACCCCTGGGAACATTCAGTACTTC	CASSRVVTTPGNIQYF
TRBV6-5	TRBJ1-1	NA	NA	TGTGCCAGCAGTTATTCGTTGGGACTTGAAGCTTTCTTT	CASSYSLGLEAFF